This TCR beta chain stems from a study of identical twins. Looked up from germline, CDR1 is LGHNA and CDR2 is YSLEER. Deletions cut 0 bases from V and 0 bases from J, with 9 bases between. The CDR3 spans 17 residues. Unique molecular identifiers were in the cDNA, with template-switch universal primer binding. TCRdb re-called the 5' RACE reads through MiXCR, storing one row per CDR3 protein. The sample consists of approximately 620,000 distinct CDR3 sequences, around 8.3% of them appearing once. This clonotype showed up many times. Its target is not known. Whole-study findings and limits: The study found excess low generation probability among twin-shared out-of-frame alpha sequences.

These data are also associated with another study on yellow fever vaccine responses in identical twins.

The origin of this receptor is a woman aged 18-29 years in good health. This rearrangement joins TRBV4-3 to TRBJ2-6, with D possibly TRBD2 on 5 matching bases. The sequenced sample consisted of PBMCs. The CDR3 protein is CASSQDGEGSGANVLTF. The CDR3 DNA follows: TGCGCCAGCAGCCAAGACGGTGAGGGCTCTGGGGCCAACGTCCTGACTTTC.